What follows are 5 T cell receptor beta chains derived from one specimen sequenced in a study of cytomegalovirus exposure and HLA in healthy donors. Primers: 60 Vbeta forward and 13 Jbeta reverse. Measured with immunoSEQ multiplex PCR; TCRdb has only the in-frame clones, and not every one. In the table there are 150,000 to 200,000 clones, 78% of which are singletons. Sequenced material: PBMCs. Receptor source: a woman in her 30s in good health and CMV-seropositive.

The CDR3, as DNA: TGTGCCAGCTACCTTGGGGCTGGGGCCTATGGCTACACCTTC. Its protein is CASYLGAGAYGYTF. J is TRBJ1-2 and V is TRBV6-6; tentatively, D is TRBD1 (5 bases). Germline CDR1 and CDR2: MNHNY and SVGAGI (reference sequence). V was trimmed by 8 bases and J by 4 bases, leaving 17 bases between them. The CDR3 runs to 14 residues.

The V and J genes are TRBV2 and TRBJ1-4, with a tentative D call TRBD1 (6 bases). The germline CDR1 and CDR2 sequences are SNHLY and FYNNEI. This CDR3 contains 15 residues. V was trimmed by 10 bases and J by 0 bases, leaving 15 bases between them. The CDR3 spells CATTRGHATNEKLFF. DNA of the CDR3: TGTGCCACTACGAGGGGACATGCAACTAATGAAAAACTGTTTTTT.

This clone was detected only once. V usage is TRBV5-4 and J usage is TRBJ1-2; D is perhaps TRBD1 (5 bases). There are 18 residues in the CDR3. CDR1 and CDR2 (germline): SGHNT, YYREEE (reference sequence). Trimming stripped 0 bases from V and 4 bases from J, with 22 bases between. CDR3 in amino acids: CASSLAGGDPRGGYGYTF. CDR3 coding DNA: TGTGCCAGCAGCTTGGCCGGGGGGGACCCGAGAGGCGGCTATGGCTACACCTTC.

This clone has only one observation. The chain is built from TRBV6-1 and TRBJ2-2, with D perhaps TRBD2 (5 bases). This CDR3 region has 15 residues. Germline loops: CDR1 MNHNS, CDR2 SASEGT. The V end lost 3 bases, the J end lost 2 bases, and 10 bases lay between the germline ends. CDR3 bases: TGTGCCAGCAGTGACTTGGGGAGAAACACCGGGGAGCTGTTTTTT. Its protein product is CASSDLGRNTGELFF.

The rearrangement uses TRBV7-3 and TRBJ2-3; 11 positions match TRBD2. The CDR3 has 18 residues. Germline V gives CDR1 SGHTA, CDR2 FQGTGA. V dropped 5 bases and J dropped 0; count of bases not matched to a gene: 10. Here the CDR3 DNA reads TGTGCCAGCAGCCCCCCCGGGGGACTAGCGGAAAGCACAGATACGCAGTATTTT. It specifies CASSPPGGLAESTDTQYF.